Below, 23 T cell receptor beta chains from the same sample are listed, as sequenced in a study of beta chain features in type 1 diabetes. What was sequenced were expressed TCRB transcripts, since all of the isolated RNA had been reverse transcribed. The method was immunoSEQ multiplex PCR; TCRdb's version includes in-frame clones alone and lacks a portion of them. The repertoire has a few hundred thousand clones, approximately 15% of them found once; the top ten carry roughly 0.036%. What was sequenced was naive CD4+ T cells from blood. The receptor set was obtained from a man aged 30 to 45 in good health.

Written as DNA, the CDR3 is TGCGCCAGCAGCCCAGACAGGTCCTATGGCTACACCTTC. This encodes CASSPDRSYGYTF. The gene calls are TRBV5-1 and TRBJ1-2, with D perhaps TRBD1 (6 bases). Looked up from germline, CDR1 is SGHRS and CDR2 is YFSETQ. V lost 4 bases, J lost 4 bases, and 11 bases lay in between. This CDR3 has 13 amino acids.

This clone was seen more than once but under ten times. CDR3 in DNA: TGTGCCAGCAGCCGGGGACAGGGTACCGCCGGGGAGCTGTTTTTT. Protein product: CASSRGQGTAGELFF. The rearrangement uses TRBV14 and TRBJ2-2; the match to TRBD1 covers 9 bases. CDR1 and CDR2 from the germline V gene are SGHDN and FVKESK. The V and J ends lost 4 bases and 6 bases, in that order; junction bases with no gene match: 6. The CDR3 is 15 amino acids.

The chain links TRBV6-5 to TRBJ1-1, with a tentative D call TRBD1 (5 bases). CDR3 size: 12 residues. V lost 6 bases and J lost 4, with 9 bases in between. Germline V gene data show CDR1 as MNHEY and CDR2 as SVGAGI. As DNA, the CDR3 is TGTGCCAGCAGGTCAGGGAGCACTGAAGCTTTCTTT. This gives the protein CASRSGSTEAFF.

This rearrangement joins TRBV6-6 to TRBJ2-3; 8 bases are shared with TRBD2. Germline-derived CDR1 and CDR2 are MNHNY and SVGAGI (reference sequence). There are 12 residues in the CDR3. Here the CDR3 DNA reads TGTGCTATTAGCGGGGGCACAGATACGCAGTATTTT. Its translation: CAISGGTDTQYF.

This chain links TRBV5-1 with TRBJ2-3; D unresolved. V was cut by 6 bases and J by 1 base, with 12 bases left in between. CDR1 and CDR2 (germline): SGHRS, YFSETQ. The CDR3 length is 14 residues. The chain's CDR3 is CASTDVGGTDTQYF. In DNA form, the CDR3 reads TGCGCCAGCACTGACGTTGGGGGCACAGATACGCAGTATTTT.

This clone was counted only a few times. CDR3 sequence (DNA): TGTGCCAGCAGCGTGTCGGTCGGGACAGCCCGCTCCTACAATGAGCAGTTCTTC. Encoded protein: CASSVSVGTARSYNEQFF. V and J are TRBV9 and TRBJ2-1, with 7 nucleotides matching TRBD1. The CDR3 has 18 amino acids. Germline CDR1 reads SGDLS; CDR2 reads YYNGEE. Trimming removed 2 bases from V and 0 bases from J; junction bases left unmatched: 11. Full variable domain (outside the CDR3, taken from reference TRBV9 and TRBJ2-1): DSGVTQTPKHLITATGQRVTLRCSPRSGDLSVYWYQQSLDQGLQFLIQYYNGEERAKGNILERFSAQQFPDLHSELNLSSLELGDSALYFCASSVSVGTARSYNEQFFGPGTRLTVL.

In regard to this clone: Other nucleotide sequences from this sample produce the same CDR3. V and J are TRBV7-2 and TRBJ2-7, with D uncertain. CDR1 and CDR2 from the germline V gene are SGHTA and FQGNSA. The V gene lost 0 bases and the J gene lost 0 bases, with 3 bases spanning the gap. The CDR3 runs to 13 residues. The CDR3 DNA reads TGTGCCAGCAGCTTAGCTATCTCCTACGAGCAGTACTTC. Residues: CASSLAISYEQYF. Full variable domain (missing parts from reference TRBV7-2 and TRBJ2-7): GAGVSQSPSNKVTEKGKDVELRCDPISGHTALYWYRQSLGQGLEFLIYFQGNSAPDKSGLPSDRFSAERTGGSVSTLTIQRTQQEDSAVYLCASSLAISYEQYFGPGTRLTVT.

The V call is TRBV14, the J call TRBJ2-7; D not certain. Trimming removed 3 bases at V and 9 bases at J, with 9 bases between. Germline CDR1 and CDR2: SGHDN and FVKESK. CDR3 length: 11 amino acids. This chain's CDR3 is CASSHKWRQYV. CDR3 DNA: TGTGCCAGCAGCCATAAGTGGAGGCAGTACGTC.

This clone came up a few times. The rearrangement uses TRBV14 and TRBJ1-5; 9 bases match TRBD1. After removal of 2 bases from V and 0 bases from J, the junction contained 5 bases not matched to a gene. The germline V gene has CDR1 SGHDN and CDR2 FVKESK. This CDR3 has 17 amino acids. CDR3 loop: CASSQTRTGVSNQPQHF. The CDR3 DNA sequence: TGTGCCAGCAGCCAAACGCGGACAGGGGTTAGCAATCAGCCCCAGCATTTT.

The chain joins TRBV19 to TRBJ2-1; D unresolved. The length of the CDR3 is 14 residues. Trimming took off 6 bases at V and 0 bases at J, with 9 bases between the two ends. Germline CDR1 LNHDA, CDR2 SQIVND (reference sequence). The CDR3 here is CASRTEISYNEQFF. The CDR3 DNA sequence: TGTGCCAGTAGGACTGAAATCTCCTACAATGAGCAGTTCTTC. Full variable domain (rest looked up from reference TRBV19 and TRBJ2-1): DGGITQSPKYLFRKEGQNVTLSCEQNLNHDAMYWYRQDPGQGLRLIYYSQIVNDFQKGDIAEGYSVSREKKESFPLTVTSAQKNPTAFYLCASRTEISYNEQFFGPGTRLTVL.

The rearrangement joins TRBV4-1 to TRBJ2-1; 9 bases align to TRBD2. Germline CDR1 reads MGHRA; CDR2 reads YSYEKL. This CDR3 contains 18 residues. The J segment lost 7 bases and the V segment lost 1 base, leaving 14 bases of the junction unmatched. CDR3 bases: TGCGCCAGCAGCCAAGTTCGGCCTCTCGCGGGAGGGACGAATGAGCAGTTCTTC. Its protein product is CASSQVRPLAGGTNEQFF.

This clone was recorded a few times. The chain joins TRBV9 to TRBJ2-2, with 14 nucleotides matching TRBD2. The length of the CDR3 is 17 residues. The germline V gene encodes CDR1 SGDLS and CDR2 YYNGEE. After removal of 2 bases from V and 1 base from J, the junction contained 1 base not matched to a gene. The DNA for the CDR3 is TGTGCCAGCAGCGTCGGGACTAGCGGGAGGAACACCGGGGAGCTGTTTTTT. Amino acids: CASSVGTSGRNTGELFF. Complete variable domain (other parts from reference TRBV9 and TRBJ2-2): DSGVTQTPKHLITATGQRVTLRCSPRSGDLSVYWYQQSLDQGLQFLIQYYNGEERAKGNILERFSAQQFPDLHSELNLSSLELGDSALYFCASSVGTSGRNTGELFFGEGSRLTVL.

This clone occurred a few times. The V call is TRBV29-1, the J call TRBJ1-5; 7 bases align to TRBD1. Germline V lookup: CDR1 SQVTM, CDR2 ANQGSEA. The CDR3 is 15 residues long. V gave up 5 bases and J gave up 0 bases; unmatched junction bases: 7. The CDR3, as DNA: TGCAGCGTTAGCGCACGACAGGGTAGCAATCAGCCCCAGCATTTT. Protein: CSVSARQGSNQPQHF.

The sample holds a few counts of this clone. The chain links TRBV7-6 to TRBJ2-2; D gene unclear. The CDR3 covers 14 residues. V was cut by 0 bases and J by 0 bases, with 2 bases left in between. Germline CDR1 reads SGHVS; CDR2 reads FNYEAQ. CDR3 in amino acids: CASSLAANTGELFF. For the CDR3, the DNA is TGTGCCAGCAGCTTAGCGGCGAACACCGGGGAGCTGTTTTTT.

This clone was counted between two and nine times. The J gene is TRBJ2-1, the V gene TRBV4-3; possibly TRBD2 for D (6 bases). The ends were cut back, 4 bases at V and 9 bases at J, with 19 bases in the middle. Germline V CDR1 and CDR2: LGHNA, YSLEER. The CDR3 covers 15 residues. The CDR3 nucleotides are TGCGCCAGCAGCCCGTCCACGGACTACCCCAGTGAGCAGTTCTTC. Translated: CASSPSTDYPSEQFF.

This clone has just a few counts. The chain employs TRBV30 and TRBJ2-4, with 11 bases that match TRBD2. The ends lost 0 bases at V and 6 bases at J; junction bases unmatched: 1. The CDR3 spans 14 residues. The germline gives CDR1 GTSNPN, CDR2 SVGIG (reference sequence). CDR3 sequence: CAWSVLAGVNIQYF. CDR3 nucleotide sequence: TGTGCCTGGAGTGTACTAGCGGGAGTAAACATTCAGTACTTC. The full variable domain, completed using reference TRBV30 and TRBJ2-4, is SQTIHQWPATLVQPVGSPLSLECTVEGTSNPNLYWYRQAAGRGLQLLFYSVGIGQISSEVPQNLSASRPQDRQFILSSKKLLLSDSGFYLCAWSVLAGVNIQYFGAGTRLSVL.

This clone has more than one count but fewer than ten. The CDR3 protein is CAWTGGTGRFNEQFF. CDR3 nucleotide sequence: TGTGCCTGGACCGGGGGGACAGGGAGGTTCAATGAGCAGTTCTTC. The chain joins TRBV30 to TRBJ2-1; the match to TRBD1 covers 9 bases. The CDR3 contains 15 residues. V lost 4 bases, J lost 6 bases, and 10 bases stayed unmatched. Germline V lookup: CDR1 GTSNPN, CDR2 SVGIG (reference sequence).

This clone showed up just a few times. The chain is built from TRBV25-1 and TRBJ2-7; maybe TRBD1 (7 bases). This CDR3 has 15 residues. V lost 4 bases and J 4 bases, leaving 17 bases between the germline ends. Per germline, CDR1 MGHDK and CDR2 SYGVNS. CDR3 sequence reads: CASSARGTVDYEQYF. CDR3 DNA sequence: TGTGCCAGCAGTGCCCGGGGGACAGTCGATTACGAGCAGTACTTC.

The chain couples TRBV11-2 to TRBJ1-2, with a possible D match to TRBD1 (6 bases). From germline, CDR1 is SGHAT and CDR2 FQNNGV. Between the trimmed V and J ends, which lost 0 bases and 5 bases, there was a span of 10 bases. This CDR3 has 14 amino acids. This CDR3 is CASSLERTAYGYTF. CDR3 sequence (DNA): TGTGCCAGCAGCTTAGAGAGGACAGCGTATGGCTACACCTTC.

In this sample, this clone turned up a few times. The chain employs TRBV6-6 and TRBJ2-5; D gene ambiguous. Deletions cut 7 bases from V and 1 base from J, with 10 bases between. The CDR3 loop spans 13 amino acids. The germline V gene encodes CDR1 MNHNY and CDR2 SVGAGI (reference sequence). CDR3: CASIEAGQETQYF. The CDR3 DNA is TGTGCCAGCATTGAGGCCGGCCAAGAGACCCAGTACTTC.

V is TRBV5-4 and J is TRBJ1-4; the match to TRBD1 covers 7 bases. The CDR3 loop spans 15 amino acids. The V and J ends lost 3 bases and 5 bases, in that order; junction bases with no gene match: 7. Per the germline V gene, CDR1 is SGHNT and CDR2 is YYREEE (reference sequence). CDR3: CASSSNRGLNEKLFF. CDR3 DNA: TGTGCCAGCAGCTCTAACAGGGGACTAAATGAAAAACTGTTTTTT.

This clone was counted a few times. The chain recombines TRBV7-3 with TRBJ2-1; the D gene is possibly TRBD2 (5 bases). V was pared by 8 bases and J by 5 bases, with 7 bases between. Germline loops: CDR1 SGHTA, CDR2 FQGTGA. This CDR3 has 11 residues. Here the CDR3 DNA reads TGTGCCAGCGGGAGTGACAATGAGCAGTTCTTC. Its protein product is CASGSDNEQFF.

There are a few counts of this clone. The chain links TRBV7-9 to TRBJ1-2; 8 nucleotides agree with TRBD1. The CDR3 extends over 16 amino acids. Trimming cost V 1 base and J 3 bases; bases outside gene matches: 7. The germline V gene encodes CDR1 SEHNR and CDR2 FQNEAQ (reference sequence). The CDR3 region is CASSLDGPTGDYGYTF. DNA for the CDR3: TGTGCCAGCAGCTTAGACGGGCCGACAGGGGACTATGGCTACACCTTC.